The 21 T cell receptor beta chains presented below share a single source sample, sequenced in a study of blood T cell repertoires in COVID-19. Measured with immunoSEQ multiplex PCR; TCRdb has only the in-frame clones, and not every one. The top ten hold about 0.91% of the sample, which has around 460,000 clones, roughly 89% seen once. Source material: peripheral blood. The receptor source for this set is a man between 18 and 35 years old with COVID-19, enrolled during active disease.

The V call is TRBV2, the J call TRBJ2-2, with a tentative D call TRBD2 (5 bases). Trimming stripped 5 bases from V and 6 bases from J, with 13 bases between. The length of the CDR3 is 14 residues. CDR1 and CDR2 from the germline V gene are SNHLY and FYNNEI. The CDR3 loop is CASSFRSSPGELFF. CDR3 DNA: TGTGCCAGCAGTTTCCGGTCTAGCCCCGGGGAGCTGTTTTTT.

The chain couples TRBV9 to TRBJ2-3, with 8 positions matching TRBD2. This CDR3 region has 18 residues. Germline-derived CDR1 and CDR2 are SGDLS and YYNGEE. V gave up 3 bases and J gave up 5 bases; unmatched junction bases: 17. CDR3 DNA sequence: TGTGCCAGCAGCGCATTCCCGGGCTCGGCGGGGGGCCAAGATACGCAGTATTTT. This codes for CASSAFPGSAGGQDTQYF.

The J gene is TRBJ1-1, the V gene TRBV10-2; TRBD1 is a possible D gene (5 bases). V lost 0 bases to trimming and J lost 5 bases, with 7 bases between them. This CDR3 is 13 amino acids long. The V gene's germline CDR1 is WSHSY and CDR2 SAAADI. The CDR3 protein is CASSESGGTEAFF. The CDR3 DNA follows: TGCGCCAGCAGTGAGTCCGGGGGAACTGAAGCTTTCTTT.

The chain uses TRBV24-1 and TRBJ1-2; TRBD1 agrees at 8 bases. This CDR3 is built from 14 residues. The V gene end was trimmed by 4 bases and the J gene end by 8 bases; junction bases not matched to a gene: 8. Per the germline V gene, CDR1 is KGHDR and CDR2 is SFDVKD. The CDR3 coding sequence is TGTGCCACCAGTGACCCGGGACAGGCGCCCGGCTACACCTTC. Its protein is CATSDPGQAPGYTF.

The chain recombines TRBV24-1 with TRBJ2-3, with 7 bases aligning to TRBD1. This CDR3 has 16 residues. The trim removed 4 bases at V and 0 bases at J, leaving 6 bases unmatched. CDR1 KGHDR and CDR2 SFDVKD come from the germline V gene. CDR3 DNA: TGTGCCACCAGTGACGCAGGGGGATCCAGCACAGATACGCAGTATTTT. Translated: CATSDAGGSSTDTQYF.

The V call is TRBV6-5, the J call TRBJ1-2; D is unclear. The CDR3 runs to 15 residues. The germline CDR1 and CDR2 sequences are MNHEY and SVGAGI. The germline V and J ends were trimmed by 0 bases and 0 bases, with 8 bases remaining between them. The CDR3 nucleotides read TGTGCCAGCAGTTACTCGATGGGCTCTAACTATGGCTACACCTTC. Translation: CASSYSMGSNYGYTF.

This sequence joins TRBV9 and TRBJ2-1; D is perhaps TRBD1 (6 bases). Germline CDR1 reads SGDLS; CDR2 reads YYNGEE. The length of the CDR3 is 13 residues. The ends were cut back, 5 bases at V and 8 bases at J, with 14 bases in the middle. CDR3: CASSPRGGDEQFF. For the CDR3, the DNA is TGTGCCAGCAGTCCTAGAGGGGGAGATGAGCAGTTCTTC.

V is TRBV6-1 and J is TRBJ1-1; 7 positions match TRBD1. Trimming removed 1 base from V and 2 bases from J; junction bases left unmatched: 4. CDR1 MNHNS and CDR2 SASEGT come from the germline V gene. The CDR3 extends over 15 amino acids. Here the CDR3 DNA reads TGTGCCAGCAGTGAAGTAGGAGGGGGCAACACTGAAGCTTTCTTT. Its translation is CASSEVGGGNTEAFF.

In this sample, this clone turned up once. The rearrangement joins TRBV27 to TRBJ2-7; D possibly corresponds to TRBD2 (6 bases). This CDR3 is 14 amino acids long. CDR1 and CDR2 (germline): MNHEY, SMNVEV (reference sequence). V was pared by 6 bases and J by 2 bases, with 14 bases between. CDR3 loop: CASRTGTLTYEQYF. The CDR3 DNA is TGTGCCAGCAGGACGGGGACTCTGACCTACGAGCAGTACTTC.

CDR3 coding DNA: TGTGCCACCAGTGACCTAGGACTAGCGTGCGAGCAGTACTTC. It encodes CATSDLGLACEQYF. The gene calls are TRBV24-1 and TRBJ2-7, with 9 bases matching TRBD2. Germline assignment: CDR1 KGHDR and CDR2 SFDVKD. The CDR3 runs to 14 residues. The trim removed 4 bases at V and 6 bases at J, leaving 6 bases unmatched.

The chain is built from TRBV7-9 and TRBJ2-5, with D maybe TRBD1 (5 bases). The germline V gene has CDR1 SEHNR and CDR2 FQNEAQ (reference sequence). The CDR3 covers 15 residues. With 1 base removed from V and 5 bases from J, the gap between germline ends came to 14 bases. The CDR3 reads CASSLGAGMRETQYF. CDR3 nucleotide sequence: TGTGCCAGCAGCTTAGGGGCAGGGATGAGGGAGACCCAGTACTTC.

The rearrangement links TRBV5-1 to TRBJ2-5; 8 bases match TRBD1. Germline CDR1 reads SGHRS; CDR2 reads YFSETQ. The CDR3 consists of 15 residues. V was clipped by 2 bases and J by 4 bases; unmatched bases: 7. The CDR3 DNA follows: TGCGCCAGCAGCTTAAGAACAGGGGGAGGAGAGACCCAGTACTTC. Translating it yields CASSLRTGGGETQYF.

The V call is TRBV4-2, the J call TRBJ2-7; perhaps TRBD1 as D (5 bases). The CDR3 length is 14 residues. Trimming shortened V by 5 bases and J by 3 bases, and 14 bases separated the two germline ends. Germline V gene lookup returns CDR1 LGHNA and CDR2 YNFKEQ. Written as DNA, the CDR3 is TGTGCCAGCAGCGCTTCCGACAGCAACTACGAGCAGTACTTC. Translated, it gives CASSASDSNYEQYF.

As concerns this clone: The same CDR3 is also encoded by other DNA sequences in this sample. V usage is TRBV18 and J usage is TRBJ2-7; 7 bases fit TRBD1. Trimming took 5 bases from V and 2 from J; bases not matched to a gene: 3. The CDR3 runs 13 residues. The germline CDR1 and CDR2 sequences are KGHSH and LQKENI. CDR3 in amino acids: CASSRQGAYEQYF. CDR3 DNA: TGTGCCAGCTCAAGACAGGGAGCCTACGAGCAGTACTTC. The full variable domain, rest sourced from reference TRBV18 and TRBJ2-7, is NAGVMQNPRHLVRRRGQEARLRCSPMKGHSHVYWYRQLPEEGLKFMVYLQKENIIDESGMPKERFSAEFPKEGPSILRIQQVVRGDSAAYFCASSRQGAYEQYFGPGTRLTVT.

CDR3 coding DNA: TGTGCTAGTGGCCTCCCTAATCAGCCCCAGCATTTT. This gives the protein CASGLPNQPQHF. V and J are TRBV12-5 and TRBJ1-5; D call uncertain. CDR3 length: 12 amino acids. Germline-derived CDR1 and CDR2 are LGHNT and FRNRAP. The ends were cut back, 6 bases at V and 4 bases at J, with 7 bases in the middle.

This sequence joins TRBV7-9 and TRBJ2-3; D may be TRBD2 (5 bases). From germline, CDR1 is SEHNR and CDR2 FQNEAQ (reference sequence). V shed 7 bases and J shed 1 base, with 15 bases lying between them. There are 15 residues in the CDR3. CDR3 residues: CASTLGLPGTDTQYF. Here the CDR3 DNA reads TGTGCCAGCACCCTCGGACTGCCTGGCACAGATACGCAGTATTTT.

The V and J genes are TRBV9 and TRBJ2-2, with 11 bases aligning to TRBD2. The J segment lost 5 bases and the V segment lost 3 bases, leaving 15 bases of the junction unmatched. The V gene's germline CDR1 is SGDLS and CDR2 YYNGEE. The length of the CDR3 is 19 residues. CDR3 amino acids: CASSGNVAGGTLETGELFF. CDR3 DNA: TGTGCCAGCAGCGGGAACGTAGCGGGAGGGACATTGGAGACCGGGGAGCTGTTTTTT.

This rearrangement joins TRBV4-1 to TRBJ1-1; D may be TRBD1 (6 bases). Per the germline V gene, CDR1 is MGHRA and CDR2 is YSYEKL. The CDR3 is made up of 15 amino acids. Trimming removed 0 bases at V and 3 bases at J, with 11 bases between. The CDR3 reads CASSQDPGVYTEAFF. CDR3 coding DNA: TGCGCCAGCAGCCAAGACCCAGGGGTGTACACTGAAGCTTTCTTT.

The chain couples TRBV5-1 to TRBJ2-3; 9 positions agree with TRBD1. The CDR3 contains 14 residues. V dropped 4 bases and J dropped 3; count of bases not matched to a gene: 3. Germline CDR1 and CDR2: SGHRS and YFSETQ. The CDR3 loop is CASSQGTGTDTQYF. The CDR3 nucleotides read TGCGCCAGCAGCCAAGGGACAGGGACAGATACGCAGTATTTT.

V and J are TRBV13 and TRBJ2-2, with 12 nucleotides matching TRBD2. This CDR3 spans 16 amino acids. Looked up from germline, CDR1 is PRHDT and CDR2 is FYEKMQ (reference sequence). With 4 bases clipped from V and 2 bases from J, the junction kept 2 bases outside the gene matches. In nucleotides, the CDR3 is TGTGCCAGCAGCTCTAGCGGGAGGGCCAACACCGGGGAGCTGTTTTTT. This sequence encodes CASSSSGRANTGELFF.

The chain's CDR3 is CASSQERTGGLTDTQYF. CDR3 DNA: TGTGCCAGCAGCCAAGAACGGACAGGGGGCCTCACAGATACGCAGTATTTT. The gene calls are TRBV3-1 (or the pseudogene TRBV3-2) and TRBJ2-3, with 11 bases aligning to TRBD1. The junction had 4 bases not matched to a gene; V was cut back by 0 bases and J by 2 bases. Germline CDR1 reads LGHDT; CDR2 reads YNNKEL (reference sequence). The CDR3 is 17 amino acids.